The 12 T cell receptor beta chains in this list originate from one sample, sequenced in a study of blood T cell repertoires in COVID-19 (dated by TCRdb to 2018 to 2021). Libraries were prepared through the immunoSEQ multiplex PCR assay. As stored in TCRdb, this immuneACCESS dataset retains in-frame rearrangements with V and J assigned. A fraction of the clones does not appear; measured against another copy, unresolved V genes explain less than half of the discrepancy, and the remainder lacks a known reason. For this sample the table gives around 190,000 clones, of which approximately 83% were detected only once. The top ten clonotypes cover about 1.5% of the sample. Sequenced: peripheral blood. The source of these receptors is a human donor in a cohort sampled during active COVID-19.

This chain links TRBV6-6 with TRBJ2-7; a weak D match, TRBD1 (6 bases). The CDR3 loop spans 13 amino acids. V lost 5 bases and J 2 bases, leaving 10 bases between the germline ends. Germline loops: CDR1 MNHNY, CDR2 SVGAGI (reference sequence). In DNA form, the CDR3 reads TGTGCCAGCAGTAGACAGGAAGCCTACGAGCAGTACTTC. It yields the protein CASSRQEAYEQYF.

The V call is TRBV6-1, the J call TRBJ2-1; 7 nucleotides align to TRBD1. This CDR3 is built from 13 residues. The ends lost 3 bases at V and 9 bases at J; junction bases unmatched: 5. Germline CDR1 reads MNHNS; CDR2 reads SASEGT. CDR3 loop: CASSESRGTEQFF. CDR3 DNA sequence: TGTGCCAGCAGTGAGAGCAGGGGGACTGAGCAGTTCTTC.

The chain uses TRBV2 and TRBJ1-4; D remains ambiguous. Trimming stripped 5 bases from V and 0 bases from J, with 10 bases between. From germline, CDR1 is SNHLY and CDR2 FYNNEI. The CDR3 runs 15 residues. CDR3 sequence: CASSPGLATNEKLFF. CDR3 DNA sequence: TGTGCCAGCAGTCCGGGGTTAGCAACTAATGAAAAACTGTTTTTT.

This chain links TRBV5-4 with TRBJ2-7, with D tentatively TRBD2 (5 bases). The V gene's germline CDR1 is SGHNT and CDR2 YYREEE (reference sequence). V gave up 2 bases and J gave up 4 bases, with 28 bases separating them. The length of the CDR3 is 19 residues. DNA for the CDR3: TGTGCCAGCAGCTTTGAGGGCCTCTCGTCTTTCACTTCCATATACGAGCAGTACTTC. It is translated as CASSFEGLSSFTSIYEQYF.

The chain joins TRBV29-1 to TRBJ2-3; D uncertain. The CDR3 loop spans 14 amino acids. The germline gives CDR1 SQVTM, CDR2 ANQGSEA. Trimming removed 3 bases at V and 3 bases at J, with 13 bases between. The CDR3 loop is CSVEGQFGTDTQYF. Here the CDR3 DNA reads TGCAGCGTTGAGGGTCAGTTCGGGACAGATACGCAGTATTTT.

DNA for the CDR3: TGTGCCAGCAGCCCCGGGACAGTCCGAGGCGAGCAGTACTTC. This codes for CASSPGTVRGEQYF. The chain uses TRBV7-2 and TRBJ2-7; 7 nucleotides align to TRBD1. CDR3 length equals 14 residues. The germline V gene has CDR1 SGHTA and CDR2 FQGNSA. J gave up 6 bases and V 5 bases, and 10 bases lay outside the gene matches.

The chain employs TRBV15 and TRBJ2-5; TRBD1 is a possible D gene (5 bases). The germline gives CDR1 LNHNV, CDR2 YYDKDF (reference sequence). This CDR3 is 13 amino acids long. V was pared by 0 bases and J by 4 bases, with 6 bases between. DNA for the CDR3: TGTGCCACCAGCAGAGAAGGGGTAGAGACCCAGTACTTC. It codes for CATSREGVETQYF.

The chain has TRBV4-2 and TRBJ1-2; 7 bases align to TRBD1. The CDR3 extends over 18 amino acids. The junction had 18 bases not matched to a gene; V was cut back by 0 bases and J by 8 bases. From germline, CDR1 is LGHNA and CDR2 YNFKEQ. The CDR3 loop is CASSQDDSGTEDSKGYTF. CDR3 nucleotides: TGTGCCAGCAGCCAAGACGACTCTGGGACAGAAGATTCTAAGGGCTACACCTTC.

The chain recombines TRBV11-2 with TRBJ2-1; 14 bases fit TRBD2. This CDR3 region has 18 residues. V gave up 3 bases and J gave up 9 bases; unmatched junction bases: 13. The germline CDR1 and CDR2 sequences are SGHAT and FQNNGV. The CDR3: CASSLRITGLAGVSEQFF. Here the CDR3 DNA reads TGTGCCAGCAGCTTGAGGATAACGGGACTAGCGGGAGTTAGTGAGCAGTTCTTC.

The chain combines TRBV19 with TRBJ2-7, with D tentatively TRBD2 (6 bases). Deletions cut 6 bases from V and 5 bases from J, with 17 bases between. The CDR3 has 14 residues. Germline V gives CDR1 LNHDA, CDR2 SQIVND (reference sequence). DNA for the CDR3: TGTGCCAGTAGGTCCCTGCAGGGAGGCAACGAGCAGTACTTC. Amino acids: CASRSLQGGNEQYF.

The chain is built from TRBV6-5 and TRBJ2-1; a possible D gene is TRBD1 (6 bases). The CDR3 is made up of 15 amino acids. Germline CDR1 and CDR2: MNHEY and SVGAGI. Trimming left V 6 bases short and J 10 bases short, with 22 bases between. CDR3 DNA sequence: TGTGCCAGCAGACTCAACCAGGGGCTAACTGGGGAGCAGTTCTTC. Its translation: CASRLNQGLTGEQFF.

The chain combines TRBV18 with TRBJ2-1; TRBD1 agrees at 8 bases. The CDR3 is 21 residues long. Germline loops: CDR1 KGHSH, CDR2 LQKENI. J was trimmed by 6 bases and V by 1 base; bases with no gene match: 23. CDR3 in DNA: TGTGCCAGCTCACCACAAGAATTGAGGACTCGACAGGGGACTTTGGGCAATGAGCAGTTCTTC. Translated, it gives CASSPQELRTRQGTLGNEQFF. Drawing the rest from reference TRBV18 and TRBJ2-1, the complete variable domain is NAGVMQNPRHLVRRRGQEARLRCSPMKGHSHVYWYRQLPEEGLKFMVYLQKENIIDESGMPKERFSAEFPKEGPSILRIQQVVRGDSAAYFCASSPQELRTRQGTLGNEQFFGPGTRLTVL.